The 10 T cell receptor beta chains listed next were all sequenced from one sample in a study of cytomegalovirus exposure and HLA in healthy donors. Use of 60 Vbeta and 13 Jbeta primers characterized the PCR. Sequencing was performed with immunoSEQ multiplex PCR; in TCRdb, only in-frame clones are kept and a portion is missing. Of over 70,000 clones detected, around 70% appear once; the ten largest clones hold 7.5% to 8%. Sequencing was done on a sample of PBMCs. These receptors originate from a man aged 35-49 years in good health and CMV-seropositive.

The chain couples TRBV20-1 to TRBJ2-1; perhaps TRBD2 as D (6 bases). V lost 3 bases and J 6 bases, leaving 6 bases between the germline ends. The CDR3 is 11 residues long. Germline V gene sequence: CDR1 DFQATT, CDR2 SNEGSKA (reference sequence). The CDR3 spells CSARTSNEQFF. The CDR3 coding sequence is TGCAGTGCTAGGACTAGCAATGAGCAGTTCTTC.

V usage is TRBV21-1 and J usage is TRBJ1-1; TRBD1 is taken as the D call from the table, unchecked against the DNA. TRBV21-1 is marked as a pseudogene. This CDR3 region has 19 residues. The CDR3 loop is CASSKDLGQGAGGNTEAFF. The CDR3 coding sequence is TGTGCCAGCAGCAAAGATCTGGGACAGGGGGCTGGTGGGAACACTGAAGCTTTCTTT.

The chain couples TRBV9 to TRBJ1-6; D is unresolved. Germline values: CDR1 SGDLS, CDR2 YYNGEE. The germline V and J ends were trimmed by 0 bases and 7 bases, with 8 bases remaining between them. The CDR3 length is 14 residues. Written as DNA, the CDR3 is TGTGCCAGCAGCGTAGGTAGCGTGAATTCACCCCTCCACTTT. This codes for CASSVGSVNSPLHF.

The chain combines TRBV19 with TRBJ2-2, with TRBD2 matching 9 bases. Germline values: CDR1 LNHDA, CDR2 SQIVND (reference sequence). Trimming at V came to 2 bases and at J to 6 bases, leaving 1 base not matched to a gene. The CDR3 covers 14 residues. In nucleotides, the CDR3 is TGTGCCAGTAGTATATCTAGCGGGGCCGGGGAGCTGTTTTTT. Encoded protein: CASSISSGAGELFF.

V and J are TRBV11-2 and TRBJ1-1, with D maybe TRBD1 (5 bases). Germline CDR1 and CDR2: SGHAT and FQNNGV. CDR3 size: 16 residues. V was shortened by 2 bases and J by 3 bases, with 16 bases between the two germline ends. The chain's CDR3 is CASSLFRTGFDTEAFF. The CDR3 bases are TGTGCCAGCAGCTTATTCCGCACAGGTTTTGACACTGAAGCTTTCTTT.

The J gene is TRBJ1-6, the V gene TRBV19, with D tentatively TRBD1 (5 bases). V shed 5 bases and J shed 9 bases, with 17 bases lying between them. The CDR3 runs to 15 residues. The germline V gene encodes CDR1 LNHDA and CDR2 SQIVND (reference sequence). CDR3 DNA: TGTGCCAGTAGTTCCAAGTATCAGGGAAGTTCACCCCTCCACTTT. Amino acid sequence: CASSSKYQGSSPLHF.

V and J are TRBV28 and TRBJ1-1, with D unclear. V lost 2 bases, J lost 11 bases, and 12 bases lay in between. The CDR3 is 12 residues long. CDR1 MDHEN and CDR2 SYDVKM come from the germline V gene. The CDR3 DNA sequence: TGTGCCAGCAGTTTAAACAGCGGCGCGGCTTTCTTT. Translating it yields CASSLNSGAAFF.

This clone appeared a few times. This chain links TRBV25-1 with TRBJ2-1; 9 bases line up with TRBD1. Trimming removed 7 bases from V and 3 bases from J; junction bases left unmatched: 4. Germline V CDR1 and CDR2: MGHDK, SYGVNS. The CDR3 covers 14 residues. The CDR3 nucleotides read TGTGCCAGCAATGGGGACAGGGACTACAATGAGCAGTTCTTC. It codes for CASNGDRDYNEQFF.

This chain's CDR3 is CASSLTTGDYGYTF. The CDR3 bases are TGCGCCAGCAGTCTGACTACAGGGGACTATGGCTACACCTTC. The chain uses TRBV10-2 and TRBJ1-2; 7 bases are shared with TRBD1. The ends lost 5 bases at V and 3 bases at J; junction bases unmatched: 6. Per germline, CDR1 WSHSY and CDR2 SAAADI. This CDR3 is 14 amino acids long.

Details on this clone: The CDR3 ends on some other residue instead of the conserved phenylalanine or tryptophan, so this is likely a read error. This rearrangement joins TRBV28 to TRBJ1-5, with D tentatively TRBD1 (6 bases). The germline CDR1 and CDR2 sequences are MDHEN and SYDVKM. V lost 8 bases, J lost 6 bases, and 20 bases lay in between. The CDR3 covers 15 residues. The CDR3 DNA reads as TGTGCCAGCGCTCCCGGGACACTCTTCTTTCAGCCCCAGCATGTT. This encodes CASAPGTLFFQPQHV.